The present T cell receptor beta chain was sequenced within a study of blood T cell repertoires in COVID-19. Whole-study context: From the United States, Italy and Spain came samples of acute and convalescent COVID-19.

Repertoires were generated with immunoSEQ multiplex PCR, while TCRdb's copy carries only in-frame clones and drops some. The sample consists of over 150,000 clones, more than 75% of them appearing once. Trimming at V came to 3 bases and at J to 4 bases, leaving 7 bases not matched to a gene. The V gene's germline CDR1 is SGDLS and CDR2 YYNGEE. The CDR3 has 16 residues. This clonotype was sampled from a man aged 35 to 55 with acute or convalescent COVID-19. The sequencing sample was made of peripheral blood. The genes are TRBV9 and TRBJ2-7, with TRBD2 identical over 13 bases. This chain's CDR3 is CASSESGTSGVYEQYF. Written as DNA, the CDR3 is TGTGCCAGCAGCGAATCCGGGACTAGCGGGGTTTACGAGCAGTACTTC. The full variable domain, with the rest looked up from reference TRBV9 and TRBJ2-7, is DSGVTQTPKHLITATGQRVTLRCSPRSGDLSVYWYQQSLDQGLQFLIQYYNGEERAKGNILERFSAQQFPDLHSELNLSSLELGDSALYFCASSESGTSGVYEQYFGPGTRLTVT.